This T cell receptor beta chain was sequenced for a study of cytomegalovirus exposure and HLA in healthy donors (dated by TCRdb to about 2017). Study-level background: An earlier analysis of more than 550 of the donors reported 250 to 300 Gb of sequence data and 117 million unique TCR beta sequences obtained from roughly 170 million T cells. An early release covering roughly 600 HLA-typed donors comprised approximately 300 gigabases of sequencing data and 65 million to 100 million unique TCR sequences. Among the roughly 390 genotyped donors, around 79% belonged to the genetic ancestry cluster associated with self-reported Caucasian donors. The study was designed to test whether signatures of past pathogen exposure could be identified by cataloging public T cell receptors. The study profiled the T cell repertoires of approximately 700 subjects by immunosequencing and related them to cytomegalovirus serostatus. A separate validation cohort of 90 to 150 different subjects was used in addition to the 666-subject first cohort. To predict cytomegalovirus infection status, the study brought together high-throughput TCR immunosequencing, statistical association of individual TCRs with disease status, and machine learning. A later analysis re-examined previously published TCR beta repertoires from roughly 720 donors and added high-resolution HLA genotyping to investigate patterns of TCR occurrence. Rather than drawing on any new phenotypic data, the later analysis identified candidate immune exposures from TCR beta sequences and the way those sequences occurred across donors. An earlier analysis of approximately 500 of the donors applied high-throughput TCR beta sequencing to assess whether each TCR beta V gene segment acted as functional or pseudogenic. Alongside the repertoire data, information on donor age, sex, ethnicity and CMV serostatus was compiled. Genome-wide SNP genotypes for about 65% of the roughly 700 donors were used in a later genetic analysis, which treated that subset as a discovery cohort. Every repertoire in the discovery cohort had been generated on one and the same sequencing platform. HLA typing covered class I and class II loci at four-digit resolution. Typing coverage differed by locus: A, B, C, DRB1 and DQB1 were typed in about 620-640 donors, DQA1 in about 500, DPA1 in nearly 610, and DPB1 in approximately 450. Because of strong linkage in the cohort, roughly five DR-DQ haplotypes were treated as single units for association and clustering. On average, 235,054 unique TCR beta nucleotide sequences were sequenced per donor among a few hundred genotyped donors of the cohort, with roughly a sixth of those sequences being non-productive.

V is shortened by 5 bases, J by 8 bases, and the region joining them spans 12 bases. The germline V gene sets CDR1 to SGHVS and CDR2 to FNYEAQ. Counted from cysteine to phenylalanine, this CDR3 has 13 amino acids. Only the CDR3 part of the read is kept: 39 bases, read in frame from the first base. Summary of the overall study and its limitations: In a later analysis, several top co-occurrence clusters were reported to appear linked to parvovirus B19, influenza, CMV and Epstein-Barr virus. In vitro tests confirmed that three of the cytomegalovirus-associated TCR beta chains recognize cytomegalovirus antigens. A further reported finding was that TCR beta sequences accurately predicted the HLA-A and HLA-B alleles for most subjects in the first cohort. The presence/absence analyses assumed that sequencing depth was roughly uniform across donors, and that assumption may not be true. A cluster of highly shared sequence variants was judged likely to represent a technical artifact of the sequencing pipeline. Strong co-occurrence of HLA alleles, especially DR and DQ, made assigning TCR associations to individual alleles difficult. A total of 150 to 200 TCR beta chains were listed by the study as associated with cytomegalovirus. According to a later analysis, TCR association rates differed among HLA loci, with DRB1 alleles showing the most associated TCRs and HLA-C alleles showing the fewest. The authors suggested that the approach could potentially be extended to other disease states and immunological phenotypes. This cohort had only TCR beta chains sequenced, and the lack of alpha or paired-chain data limited which features could be detected. Because counts were too low, 15 to 20 rarely observed V segments, including chromosome 9 orphons, were excluded from the earlier analysis of around 590 of the donors. Linkage disequilibrium might explain the correlated functional status among segregating V segments, but an unknown experimental factor could not be excluded. An earlier analysis of approximately 600 of the donors showed that most TCR beta V segments appeared in productive rearrangements either about 90% or about 30% of the time, which broadly matched IMGT annotations. Most TCR sequences were seen in very few donors, while some public TCRs were found in many individuals. The only immune exposure information available for the cohort was CMV serostatus. Compared with equally common non-associated chains, HLA-associated TCR beta chains in a later analysis were more clonally expanded and had lower generation probabilities. Compared with the roughly 720-donor mean, donors in an Asian-associated ancestry cluster had fewer N-insertions in productive TCRs, according to a later genetic analysis. HLA typing was unavailable for some donors at each locus, so association tests used only the typed subset. In a later analysis, most CMV-associated TCR beta chains were found to appear HLA-restricted, with HLA associations seemingly driven largely by CMV exposure. At a false discovery rate of 0.05, a later analysis linked around 15,000 TCR beta sequences to specific HLA alleles. A later genetic analysis associated a missense DCLRE1C variant with V-gene and J-gene trimming of TCR beta chains, and an independent cohort replicated the association. In both the original and validation cohorts, the classifier was reported to diagnose cytomegalovirus status with high specificity and sensitivity. Because the 87-base-pair reads could not distinguish some IMGT-functional V segments, including TRBV6-2 and TRBV6-3, those segments were excluded.

Of note for this clone: What antigen it recognizes has not been identified. Base qualities are missing; no much larger clone stands one base away.

In total, about 650 healthy bone marrow donors made up the cohort. At the time of sampling, all cohort members were nominally healthy, though unrecorded immune exposures were likely present. The donor tested CMV seropositive and was one of the 289 seropositive cohort members. A peripheral blood sample was provided by each donor, and peripheral blood mononuclear cells were used for TCR beta sequencing. The Qiagen DNeasy Blood Extraction Kit was used to extract genomic DNA from the blood cell samples. To prepare the library, the immunoSEQ multiplex PCR assay was applied. A mixture of 60 forward primers for TCR Vbeta segments and 13 reverse primers for TCR Jbeta segments was used in the multiplex PCR. Amplification of the CDR3 region of rearranged TCR beta genes was performed with a multiplex PCR assay on genomic DNA. On the Illumina HiSeq System, the amplified TCR beta libraries were sequenced as 87-base-pair reads. The original methods were these. Across the 500 to 750 repertoires, a later analysis counted approximately 75 million unique TCR beta chains, around 10 million of which were shared by at least two donors. Raw reads were error-corrected and collapsed into unique sequences by a nearest-neighbor algorithm in which closely related sequences were merged to remove PCR and sequencing errors. Alignment of CDR3 sequences to IMGT reference sequences was used to assign V, D and J gene segments. For a sequence to be retained, at least a six-nucleotide match to both a V gene segment and a J gene segment was required. Rearrangements were classified as productive when the CDR3 lacked stop codons and remained in frame with V and J, and all other rearrangements were classified as non-productive. Following IMGT convention, CDR3 was defined as the stretch from the second conserved V-encoded cysteine up to the conserved J-encoded phenylalanine. In an earlier analysis of more than 550 of the donors, sequences lacking an unambiguous match to a single V gene segment were excluded. An earlier analysis of fewer than 750 of the donors classified V segments as functional when productive rearrangements were above 56.7% and as segregating when the standard deviation between donors was above 5%. A statistical classification framework was built to diagnose cytomegalovirus status from the catalog of TCR beta chain sequences. A later analysis assigned V and J genes by comparing TCR nucleotide sequences with IMGT/GENE-DB human TR gene sequences. The TCRdist pipeline was used in a later analysis to assign CDR3 sequences and most-parsimonious VDJ recombination scenarios. A later analysis defined each TCR beta chain by its CDR3 amino acid sequence plus V-gene family, and excluded reads lacking a unique V-gene family. To address suspected cross-contamination and a sequencing artifact, a later analysis removed a few hundred highly shared, low-generation-probability nucleotide sequences. In a later analysis, a clonal expansion index for each public chain was calculated from normalized within-repertoire ranks of inferred template counts. A later analysis computed generation probabilities with a VDJ recombination model fitted to out-of-frame rearrangements, and checked the results against IGoR. A later analysis scored TCR-TCR, TCR-HLA and TCR-CMV co-occurrence with hypergeometric tests, applying a repertoire-size bias correction to TCR pairs. False discovery rates were estimated in a later analysis by permuting HLA or CMV assignments 20 times. A later analysis grouped co-occurring TCRs with DBSCAN, adding TCRdist sequence similarity when clustering within HLA-allele-positive subsets. Repertoires with fewer than 30,000 or more than 120,000 public chains were left out of co-occurrence clustering, as were five repertoires with anomalous nucleotide sharing. The immuneACCESS repertoire file appears here via TCRdb, limited to in-frame rearrangements. These files lack a portion of the clones; in checked studies, under half of the deficit traces to unresolved V genes, and the cause of the others is not known. V, J and clone size derive from that table, while D and trimming were established from the DNA sequence. Present in this sample are about 160,000 clones, roughly 80% of which were seen just once. The ten largest clones capture approximately 1.5% of the sample.

Sequenced material: PBMCs. The TCR sequence derives from a girl aged 10 to 17 in good health and CMV-seropositive. The chain couples TRBV7-6 to TRBJ2-2; 5 matching bases give a weak D call of TRBD2. CDR3 loop: CASSPPGVGELFF. Read as DNA, the sequence is TGTGCCAGCAGCCCCCCCGGGGTAGGGGAGCTGTTTTTT. With all but the CDR3 taken from the reference TRBV7-6 and TRBJ2-2 genes, the full variable domain is: GAGVSQSPRYKVTKRGQDVALRCDPISGHVSLYWYRQALGQGPEFLTYFNYEAQQDKSGLPNDRFSAERPEGSISTLTIQRTEQRDSAMYRCASSPPGVGELFFGEGSRLTVL.